This T cell receptor beta chain was identified in a study of shared clonotypes between healthy human individuals (dated by TCRdb to about 2020). With respect to the entire study: The cohort comprised two women and three men aged 18 to 49 years. For each donor, CD4 naive and CD4 memory were each given three plates, CD8 naive was given two plates, and CD8 memory was given one plate. To estimate repertoire size and how much clonotypes are shared between individuals, the study performed deep sequencing of blood TCR repertoires from 4 to 6 healthy adults. To increase sequencing depth and limit assay-specific biases, different laboratories used diverse techniques to prepare libraries and sequence TCR repertoires. Each donor's leukapheresis produced roughly between roughly 0.85 and 10 billion PBMCs. Broader findings and caveats from the paper: Incomplete sequencing was indicated by rarefaction of sorted-subset datasets, despite the large sequencing depth. Clonotypes shared by all four sorted-subset donors showed higher generation probabilities than non-shared clonotypes. Estimated clonotype richness was generally larger for naive than for memory subsets. About 4.5% of naive CD4, 3.5% of naive CD8, approximately 2% of memory CD4, and 0.4% of memory CD8 clonotypes were shared across several donors. Only blood was sampled, and tissue TCR repertoires likely differ from those in blood. Because the study included a small number of donors, the genetic and exposure-history diversity represented was limited. Based on pairwise subsampling, the degree of clonotype sharing among donors was expected to be affected by sequencing depth.

Trimming leaves V shorter by 7 bases and J shorter by 7 bases, with the junction holding 15 bases beyond the gene matches. Taken from the germline V gene, the CDR1 and CDR2 loops are SNHLY and FYNNEI. Including the terminal cysteine and phenylalanine, the CDR3 comprises 16 residues. Of the read, only the CDR3 DNA is kept; its 48 bases are in frame from base 1. Healthy HIV-negative adults with no recently reported acute infections or vaccinations were included as donors. Every donor was a Caucasian adult living in Nashville, Tennessee, USA. CD4+ T cells were enriched through magnetic negative selection, after which naive cells were positively selected on CD45RA and the remaining negative fraction served as the memory subset. After blood collection by leukapheresis, PBMCs were isolated using Ficoll-Histopaque density gradient centrifugation and then cryopreserved in the vapor phase of liquid nitrogen. Analytical flow cytometry was used to check the purity and quantity of every magnetically sorted T cell population. Genomic DNA was isolated from each sorted fraction and quantified by UV absorbance on a Nanodrop 2000c.

Using the deep immunoSEQ assay, multiplex PCR amplified TCR CDR3 regions from genomic DNA. Genomic DNA extracted from each cell subset was distributed evenly over all wells of several immunoSEQ 96-well plates, and each plate served as one replicate. For sorted subsets, each replicate PCR was loaded with about 200 ng genomic DNA, equivalent to about 30,000 T cell genomes. The purified libraries were quantified using a Qubit 3.0 fluorometer, sized with a Bioanalyzer 2100, and then quantified again using the KAPA Library Quantification kit. Every immunoSEQ 96-well plate was sequenced on a separate single-read 150-cycle Illumina NextSeq 550 flow cell. The published analysis was carried out like this. The immunoSEQ output contained only junctional sequences without quality scores, so filtering could not match that applied to full-length reads. To assign V/J genes and CDR3, sequences were annotated against IMGT germline references using PyIR, a Python wrapper for IgBLAST v1.9. Reads were filtered out if the reads had weak V/J assignments (E-value above 1e-6), no CDR3, stop codons, out-of-frame junctions, or ambiguous translated residues. V3J clonotypes were defined as sequences sharing the same inferred V gene, J gene, and CDR3 amino acid sequence. Percentage overlap between repertoires was computed as shared unique clonotypes divided by the size of the smaller repertoire. RTK rarefaction, the Chao1 estimator, and Recon v2.1 estimates of unobserved clonotypes were used to assess repertoire richness. Generation probabilities for all TCRbeta clonotypes obtained by the gDNA method from four donors were computed using OLGA. TCRdb obtained this table from immuneACCESS and retained in-frame rearrangements with V and J assigned. These tables miss some clones; where compared with another copy, unresolved V genes account for less than half of the shortfall, and the remainder is unexplained. That table gives V, J and clone size, and the DNA gave D and trimming. This sample has 800,000 to 1,200,000 clones in its table, and 75% to 85% of those were observed once. The ten biggest clones cover approximately 0.56% of the sample.

On this clone itself: The antigen it recognizes is unknown. Base qualities are not at hand, and no much larger clone is one base apart.

The sequencing input was memory CD4+ T cells from PBMCs. Read against the paper, the sample's cell subset or site label means: CD45RA-negative fraction. This chain joins TRBV2 to TRBJ1-2; the junction holds 10 bases that match TRBD1. The clonotype comes from a man younger than 35 in good health. Some clones in this sample may be carry-over from other donors' samples. CDR3 loop: CASTWDRGVSVSGYTF. In nucleotide form, the sequence is TGTGCCAGCACCTGGGACAGGGGAGTCTCGGTGAGTGGCTACACCTTC.